Below, 27 T cell receptor beta chains from the same sample are listed, as sequenced in a study of blood T cell repertoires in COVID-19. Data came from immunoSEQ multiplex PCR; TCRdb stores just in-frame clones and leaves some out. The table has 65,000 to 70,000 clones, roughly 80% seen once. The sequencing input was peripheral blood. The source is a human donor in a cohort sampled during active COVID-19.

This clone was found once. The chain employs TRBV28 and TRBJ1-1; the D is unclear. CDR1 is MDHEN and CDR2 is SYDVKM in the germline V gene. The V and J ends lost 6 bases and 6 bases respectively, with 11 bases between them. CDR3 size: 12 residues. CDR3 amino acids: CASRLYGAEAFF. The CDR3 DNA sequence: TGTGCCAGCAGACTATACGGAGCTGAAGCTTTCTTT.

This chain joins TRBV28 and TRBJ1-2; 12 bases line up with TRBD1. There are 16 residues in the CDR3. The V segment lost 6 bases and the J segment 2 bases; nucleotides outside the gene matches: 7. Germline V CDR1 and CDR2: MDHEN, SYDVKM. The CDR3 nucleotides are TGTGCCAGCAGGGGGACAGGGGGCGCGGGAAACTATGGCTACACCTTC. Its translation: CASRGTGGAGNYGYTF.

V is TRBV29-1 and J is TRBJ2-7, with 8 bases fitting TRBD1. Germline values: CDR1 SQVTM, CDR2 ANQGSEA. There are 11 residues in the CDR3. Unmatched junction bases numbered 5, after V lost 7 bases and J lost 6 bases. Here the CDR3 DNA reads TGCAGCGCCCGTACAGGGGGCGAGCAGTACTTC. Translating gives CSARTGGEQYF.

This chain uses TRBV10-2 with TRBJ1-5; D remains ambiguous. Germline CDR1 and CDR2: WSHSY and SAAADI. Trimming removed 7 bases from V and 7 bases from J, with 14 bases in between. CDR3 length equals 13 residues. DNA for the CDR3: TGCGCCAGCACACTGGGAGGGAGGCAGCCCCAGCATTTT. It encodes CASTLGGRQPQHF.

This clone was counted between two and nine times. The chain links TRBV7-9 to TRBJ2-7, with D perhaps matching TRBD2 (5 bases). Trimming took off 1 base at V and 5 bases at J, with 12 bases between the two ends. Germline CDR1 is SEHNR and CDR2 is FQNEAQ (reference sequence). The CDR3 is made up of 14 amino acids. CDR3 sequence (DNA): TGTGCCAGCAGCTTAGTGGTGGGAGTCCACGAGCAGTACTTC. Its protein product is CASSLVVGVHEQYF.

The chain carries TRBV19 and TRBJ2-3; 14 bases are shared with TRBD2. V was clipped by 3 bases and J by 4 bases; unmatched bases: 9. The germline V gene has CDR1 LNHDA and CDR2 SQIVND (reference sequence). The CDR3 runs to 18 residues. CDR3 loop: CASSISPGLAGASDTQYF. Here the CDR3 DNA reads TGTGCCAGTAGTATTTCCCCGGGACTAGCGGGAGCCTCAGATACGCAGTATTTT.

This chain connects TRBV3-1 (or the pseudogene TRBV3-2) to TRBJ2-6; 8 bases are shared with TRBD2. Looked up from germline, CDR1 is LGHDT and CDR2 is YNNKEL (reference sequence). CDR3 length: 18 residues. Trimming removed 2 bases from V and 0 bases from J; junction bases left unmatched: 6. This chain's CDR3 is CASSQLREAPSGANVLTF. For the CDR3, the DNA is TGTGCCAGCAGCCAACTGCGGGAGGCCCCCTCTGGGGCCAACGTCCTGACTTTC.

The chain carries TRBV27 and TRBJ1-1; TRBD1 agrees at 8 bases. This CDR3 contains 16 residues. Looked up from germline, CDR1 is MNHEY and CDR2 is SMNVEV (reference sequence). Trimming at V came to 5 bases and at J to 1 base, leaving 9 bases not matched to a gene. The CDR3 coding sequence is TGTGCCAGCAGTCCCCGGACAGGGACGACGAACACTGAAGCTTTCTTT. Its translation is CASSPRTGTTNTEAFF.

The rearrangement uses TRBV3-1 (or the pseudogene TRBV3-2) and TRBJ1-4; 7 positions match TRBD1. The CDR3 sequence is 14 residues long. In germline, CDR1 is LGHDT, CDR2 YNNKEL (reference sequence). V dropped 5 bases and J dropped 7; count of bases not matched to a gene: 7. CDR3 bases: TGTGCCAGCAGCGCAGGGACAGCGTCTGAAAAACTGTTTTTT. Translated, it gives CASSAGTASEKLFF.

V gene TRBV9 combines with J gene TRBJ2-3, with TRBD1 matching over 7 bases. The V gene's germline CDR1 is SGDLS and CDR2 YYNGEE. This CDR3 comprises 14 residues. The V gene end was trimmed by 0 bases and the J gene end by 2 bases; junction bases not matched to a gene: 0. The CDR3 is CASSVEGATDTQYF. Here the CDR3 DNA reads TGTGCCAGCAGCGTAGAGGGGGCCACAGATACGCAGTATTTT.

This chain uses TRBV28 with TRBJ2-7; TRBD1 matches at 10 bases. Germline lookup yields CDR1 MDHEN and CDR2 SYDVKM. V trimming: 3 bases; J trimming: 0 bases; junction bases outside the gene matches: 5. This CDR3 is 16 amino acids long. DNA for the CDR3: TGTGCCAGCAGTTTCGGGGGACAGGGGAGCTCCTACGAGCAGTACTTC. Its protein product is CASSFGGQGSSYEQYF.

This clone was seen only a few times. The CDR3 nucleotides are TGTGCCAGCAGCCTCCGGGGACAGACCATGAACACTGAAGCTTTCTTT. Its protein product is CASSLRGQTMNTEAFF. The chain combines TRBV4-2 with TRBJ1-1; 7 bases align to TRBD1. Per the germline V gene, CDR1 is LGHNA and CDR2 is YNFKEQ. The trim removed 4 bases at V and 0 bases at J, leaving 8 bases unmatched. The CDR3 is 16 residues long.

This clone turned up a few times. The CDR3 is CASSWDSSQETQYF. CDR3 nucleotide sequence: TGCGCCAGCAGCTGGGACAGTAGCCAAGAGACCCAGTACTTC. The V gene is TRBV5-1, the J gene TRBJ2-5; 7 positions match TRBD1. This CDR3 comprises 14 residues. Germline lookup yields CDR1 SGHRS and CDR2 YFSETQ. The V and J ends lost 3 bases and 1 base, in that order; junction bases with no gene match: 3. The variable domain in full, with the rest retrieved from reference TRBV5-1 and TRBJ2-5, is KAGVTQTPRYLIKTRGQQVTLSCSPISGHRSVSWYQQTPGQGLQFLFEYFSETQRNKGNFPGRFSGRQFSNSRSEMNVSTLELGDSALYLCASSWDSSQETQYFGPGTRLLVL.

The chain recombines TRBV19 with TRBJ2-7; 10 positions match TRBD2. Germline CDR1 reads LNHDA; CDR2 reads SQIVND (reference sequence). V trimming: 3 bases; J trimming: 3 bases; junction bases outside the gene matches: 2. The CDR3 runs 14 residues. CDR3 bases: TGTGCCAGTAGTATGACTAGCGGGCTCTACGAGCAGTACTTC. This codes for CASSMTSGLYEQYF.

This chain joins TRBV12-3 or TRBV12-4 and TRBJ1-2, with a possible D match to TRBD1 (5 bases). The length of the CDR3 is 12 residues. Between the trimmed V and J ends, which lost 5 bases and 8 bases, there was a span of 12 bases. In DNA, the CDR3 is TGTGCCAGCAGTCCGGGGGGTCGAGGCTACACCTTC. It yields the protein CASSPGGRGYTF.

This chain uses TRBV2 with TRBJ2-5; 10 positions match TRBD2. V was pared by 5 bases and J by 5 bases, with 8 bases of the junction left unmatched. The CDR3 has 15 amino acids. Germline V lookup: CDR1 SNHLY, CDR2 FYNNEI. CDR3 sequence (DNA): TGTGCCAGCAGTCAAATGGGACTAGCGCCGGAGACCCAGTACTTC. It specifies CASSQMGLAPETQYF.

CDR3 protein: CASSEAPRTGGNTIYF. DNA for the CDR3: TGCGCCAGCAGTGAGGCACCGAGGACAGGAGGAAACACCATATATTTT. This rearrangement joins TRBV10-2 to TRBJ1-3; 7 bases line up with TRBD1. V lost 2 bases and J lost 4; bases outside the gene matches: 8. The CDR3 spans 16 residues. Germline V gene data show CDR1 as WSHSY and CDR2 as SAAADI.

Here the CDR3 reads CASSMEASGRNPNEQFF. The CDR3 DNA follows: TGTGCCAGTAGTATGGAGGCTAGCGGGCGAAATCCTAATGAGCAGTTCTTC. This rearrangement joins TRBV19 to TRBJ2-1; the match to TRBD2 covers 8 bases. Germline V lookup: CDR1 LNHDA, CDR2 SQIVND (reference sequence). V was pared by 3 bases and J by 7 bases, with 14 bases of the junction left unmatched. CDR3 length: 17 residues.

This chain joins TRBV19 and TRBJ1-5; a possible D gene is TRBD1 (6 bases). The CDR3 is 16 residues long. The V gene lost 4 bases and the J gene lost 4 bases, with 17 bases spanning the gap. Germline-derived CDR1 and CDR2 are LNHDA and SQIVND (reference sequence). The CDR3 is CASSKVTGSLNQPQHF. In DNA form, the CDR3 reads TGTGCCAGTAGTAAAGTAACAGGGAGTCTAAATCAGCCCCAGCATTTT.

The V call is TRBV10-3, the J call TRBJ2-1, with 9 bases fitting TRBD2. The junction had 16 bases not matched to a gene; V was cut back by 8 bases and J by 8 bases. Germline V lookup: CDR1 ENHRY, CDR2 SYGVKD. This CDR3 region has 16 residues. Here the CDR3 reads CAISPRAREGGDEQFF. CDR3 bases: TGTGCCATCTCGCCCCGGGCGCGGGAGGGTGGTGATGAGCAGTTCTTC.

V and J are TRBV29-1 and TRBJ2-7, with TRBD2 identical over 7 bases. This CDR3 contains 13 residues. Germline V gene data show CDR1 as SQVTM and CDR2 as ANQGSEA. V lost 2 bases, J lost 4 bases, and 5 bases stayed unmatched. Written as DNA, the CDR3 is TGCAGCGTTGAAACCGGGACTACATACGAGCAGTACTTC. Translating gives CSVETGTTYEQYF.

The rearrangement links TRBV19 to TRBJ1-5; D ambiguous. Germline loops: CDR1 LNHDA, CDR2 SQIVND (reference sequence). V was trimmed by 3 bases and J by 0 bases, leaving 12 bases between them. This CDR3 is built from 16 residues. CDR3 in amino acids: CASSIRPLYSNQPQHF. The DNA for the CDR3 is TGTGCCAGTAGTATCAGGCCCCTCTATAGCAATCAGCCCCAGCATTTT.

This chain uses TRBV6-2 or TRBV6-3 with TRBJ1-1; the D gene is possibly TRBD1 (6 bases). V dropped 6 bases and J dropped 0 bases, with 11 bases sitting between them. This CDR3 is built from 14 residues. CDR1 is MNHEY, CDR2 SVGEGT, per germline. The CDR3 reads CASSRGQMNTEAFF. The CDR3 coding sequence is TGTGCCAGCAGCCGCGGACAGATGAACACTGAAGCTTTCTTT.

This clone rates as medium-sized. The chain uses TRBV27 and TRBJ2-7; D not certain. V lost 3 bases and J 7 bases, leaving 13 bases between the germline ends. Per the germline V gene, CDR1 is MNHEY and CDR2 is SMNVEV (reference sequence). The CDR3 is made up of 13 amino acids. The CDR3 bases are TGTGCCAGCAGTTTTAGCCCAGCCCATGAGCAGTACTTC. Amino acid sequence: CASSFSPAHEQYF.

This clone was counted only a few times. The chain recombines TRBV3-1 (or the pseudogene TRBV3-2) with TRBJ2-1; 10 bases match TRBD1. Germline-derived CDR1 and CDR2 are LGHDT and YNNKEL (reference sequence). V lost 1 base, J lost 6 bases, and 0 bases stayed unmatched. CDR3 length: 14 amino acids. CDR3 amino acids: CASSQGTGGNEQFF. For the CDR3, the DNA is TGTGCCAGCAGCCAAGGGACAGGGGGCAATGAGCAGTTCTTC.

J is TRBJ2-7 and V is TRBV7-8; 10 bases fit TRBD2. The CDR3 has 15 amino acids. The V segment lost 2 bases and the J segment 4 bases; nucleotides outside the gene matches: 5. CDR1 SGHVS and CDR2 FQNEAQ come from the germline V gene. Here the CDR3 reads CASSLLAGGGYEQYF. CDR3 nucleotide sequence: TGTGCCAGCAGCTTATTAGCGGGGGGCGGGTACGAGCAGTACTTC.

The rearrangement uses TRBV29-1 and TRBJ2-3, with 8 bases matching TRBD2. Trimming took 6 bases from V and 3 from J; bases not matched to a gene: 14. Germline values: CDR1 SQVTM, CDR2 ANQGSEA. The CDR3 loop spans 16 amino acids. The CDR3 DNA is TGCAGCGTCCCCCCCGGGGTAGCGGGAATGACAGATACGCAGTATTTT. As protein: CSVPPGVAGMTDTQYF.